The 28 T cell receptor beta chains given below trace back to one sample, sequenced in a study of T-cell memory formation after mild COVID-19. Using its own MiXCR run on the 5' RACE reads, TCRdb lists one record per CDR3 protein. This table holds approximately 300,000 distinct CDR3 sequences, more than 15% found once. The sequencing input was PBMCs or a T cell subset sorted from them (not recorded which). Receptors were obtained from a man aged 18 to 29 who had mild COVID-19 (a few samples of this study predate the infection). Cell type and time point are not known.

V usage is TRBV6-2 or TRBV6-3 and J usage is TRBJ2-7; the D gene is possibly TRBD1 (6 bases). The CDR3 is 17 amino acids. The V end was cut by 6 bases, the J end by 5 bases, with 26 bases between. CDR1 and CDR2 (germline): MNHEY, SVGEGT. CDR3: CASRPRPWTDPPNEQYV. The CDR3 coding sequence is TGTGCCAGCAGACCACGGCCGTGGACAGACCCCCCTAACGAGCAGTACGTC.

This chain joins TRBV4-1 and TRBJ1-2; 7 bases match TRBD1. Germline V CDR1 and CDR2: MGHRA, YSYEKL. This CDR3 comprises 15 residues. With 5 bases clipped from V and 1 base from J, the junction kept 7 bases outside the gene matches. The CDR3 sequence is CASSSPTGDNYGYTF. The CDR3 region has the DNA TGCGCCAGCAGCTCCCCCACAGGGGATAACTATGGCTACACCTTC.

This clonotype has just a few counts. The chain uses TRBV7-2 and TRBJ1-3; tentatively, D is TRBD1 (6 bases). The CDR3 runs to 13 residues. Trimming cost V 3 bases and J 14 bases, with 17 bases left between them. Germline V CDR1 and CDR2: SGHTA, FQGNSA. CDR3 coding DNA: TGTGCCAGCAGCTTTTCCAGCGGACAGTATCTATATTTT. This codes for CASSFSSGQYLYF.

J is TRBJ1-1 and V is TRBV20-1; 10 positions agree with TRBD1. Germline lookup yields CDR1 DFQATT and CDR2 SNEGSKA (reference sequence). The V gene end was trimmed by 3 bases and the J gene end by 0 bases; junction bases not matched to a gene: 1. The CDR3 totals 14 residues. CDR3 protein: CSARTGGLNTEAFF. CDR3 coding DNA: TGCAGTGCTAGGACAGGGGGCCTGAACACTGAAGCTTTCTTT.

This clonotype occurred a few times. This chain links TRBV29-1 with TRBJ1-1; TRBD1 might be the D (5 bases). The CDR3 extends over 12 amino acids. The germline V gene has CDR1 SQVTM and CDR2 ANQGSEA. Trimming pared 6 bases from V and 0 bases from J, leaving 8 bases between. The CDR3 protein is CSVTDLNTEAFF. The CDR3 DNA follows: TGCAGCGTGACAGACCTGAACACTGAAGCTTTCTTT. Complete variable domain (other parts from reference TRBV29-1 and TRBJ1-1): SAVISQKPSRDICQRGTSLTIQCQVDSQVTMMFWYRQQPGQSLTLIATANQGSEATYESGFVIDKFPISRPNLTFSTLTVSNMSPEDSSIYLCSVTDLNTEAFFGQGTRLTVV.

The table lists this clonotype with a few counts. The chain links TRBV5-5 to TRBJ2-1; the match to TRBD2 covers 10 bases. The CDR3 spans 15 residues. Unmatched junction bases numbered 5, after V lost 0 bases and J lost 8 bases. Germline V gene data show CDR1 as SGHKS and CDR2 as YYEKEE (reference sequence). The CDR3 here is CASSLERGGSHEQFF. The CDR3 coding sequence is TGTGCCAGCAGCTTGGAGCGGGGGGGCTCCCATGAGCAGTTCTTC.

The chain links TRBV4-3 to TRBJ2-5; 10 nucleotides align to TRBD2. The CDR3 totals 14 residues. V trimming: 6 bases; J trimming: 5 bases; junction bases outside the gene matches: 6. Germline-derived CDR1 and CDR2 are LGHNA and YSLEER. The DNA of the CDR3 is TGCGCCAGCAGGCATCTAGCGGGGGACGAGACCCAGTACTTC. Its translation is CASRHLAGDETQYF.

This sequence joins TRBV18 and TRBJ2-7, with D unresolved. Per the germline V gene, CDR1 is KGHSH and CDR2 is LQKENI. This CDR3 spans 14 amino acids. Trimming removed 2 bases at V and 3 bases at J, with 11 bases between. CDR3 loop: CASSPKQQYYEQYF. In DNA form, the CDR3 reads TGTGCCAGCTCACCAAAACAGCAGTACTACGAGCAGTACTTC.

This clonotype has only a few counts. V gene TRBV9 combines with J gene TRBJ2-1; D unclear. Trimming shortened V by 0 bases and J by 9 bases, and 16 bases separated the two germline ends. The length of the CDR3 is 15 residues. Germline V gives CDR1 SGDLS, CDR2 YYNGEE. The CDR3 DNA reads TGTGCCAGCAGCGTAGAGGGTTCCAATCCCGGTGAGCAGTTCTTC. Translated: CASSVEGSNPGEQFF.

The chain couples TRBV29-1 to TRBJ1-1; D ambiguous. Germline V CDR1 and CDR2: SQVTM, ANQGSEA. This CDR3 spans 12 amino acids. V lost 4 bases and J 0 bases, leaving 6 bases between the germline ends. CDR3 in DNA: TGCAGCGTTGTATGGATGAACACTGAAGCTTTCTTT. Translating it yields CSVVWMNTEAFF.

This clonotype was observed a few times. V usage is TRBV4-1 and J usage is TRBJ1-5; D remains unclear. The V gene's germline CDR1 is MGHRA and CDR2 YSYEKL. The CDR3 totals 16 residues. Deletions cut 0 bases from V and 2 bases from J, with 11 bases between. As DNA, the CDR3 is TGCGCCAGCAGCCAAGACGATCCGTACGGCAATCAGCCCCAGCATTTT. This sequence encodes CASSQDDPYGNQPQHF.

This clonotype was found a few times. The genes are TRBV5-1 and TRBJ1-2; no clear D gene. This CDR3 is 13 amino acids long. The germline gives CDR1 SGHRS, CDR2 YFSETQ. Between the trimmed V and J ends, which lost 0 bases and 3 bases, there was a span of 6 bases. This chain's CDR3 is CASSLGRDYGYTF. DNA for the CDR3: TGCGCCAGCAGCTTGGGGAGGGACTATGGCTACACCTTC.

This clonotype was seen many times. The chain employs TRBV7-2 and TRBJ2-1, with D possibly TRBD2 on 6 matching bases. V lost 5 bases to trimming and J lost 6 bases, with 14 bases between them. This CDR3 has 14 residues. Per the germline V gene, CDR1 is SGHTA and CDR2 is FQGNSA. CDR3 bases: TGTGCCAGCAGCCTGAGGGGACTCCTCAATGAGCAGTTCTTC. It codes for CASSLRGLLNEQFF.

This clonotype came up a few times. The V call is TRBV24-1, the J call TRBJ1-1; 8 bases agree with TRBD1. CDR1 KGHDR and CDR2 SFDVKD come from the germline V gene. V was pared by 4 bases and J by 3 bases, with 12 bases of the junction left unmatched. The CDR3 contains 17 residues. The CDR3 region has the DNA TGTGCCACCAGTGACGCCCCTCCAGGGGGCGAGGACACTGAAGCTTTCTTT. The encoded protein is CATSDAPPGGEDTEAFF.

CDR3 sequence: CASSPGVLSNYGYTF. Written as DNA, the CDR3 is TGTGCCAGCAGCCCAGGGGTTCTCTCTAACTATGGCTACACCTTC. The chain carries TRBV7-9 and TRBJ1-2, with a weak D call TRBD1 (6 bases). CDR1 and CDR2 (germline): SEHNR, FQNEAQ (reference sequence). The CDR3 is made up of 15 amino acids. Trimming removed 5 bases at V and 0 bases at J, with 13 bases between.

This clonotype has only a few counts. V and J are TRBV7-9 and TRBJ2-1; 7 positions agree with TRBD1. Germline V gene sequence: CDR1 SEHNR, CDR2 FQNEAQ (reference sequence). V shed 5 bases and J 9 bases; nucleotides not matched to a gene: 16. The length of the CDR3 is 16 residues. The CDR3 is CASSSNRQGWTGEQFF. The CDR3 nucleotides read TGTGCCAGCAGCAGCAACCGACAGGGATGGACGGGTGAGCAGTTCTTC.

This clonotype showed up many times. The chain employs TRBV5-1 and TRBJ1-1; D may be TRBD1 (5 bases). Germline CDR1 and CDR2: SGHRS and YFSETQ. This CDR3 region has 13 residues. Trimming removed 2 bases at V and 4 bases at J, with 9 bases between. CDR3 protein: CASSFLGGTEAFF. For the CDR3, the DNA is TGCGCCAGCAGCTTCTTGGGGGGCACTGAAGCTTTCTTT. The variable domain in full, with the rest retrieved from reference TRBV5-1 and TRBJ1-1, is KAGVTQTPRYLIKTRGQQVTLSCSPISGHRSVSWYQQTPGQGLQFLFEYFSETQRNKGNFPGRFSGRQFSNSRSEMNVSTLELGDSALYLCASSFLGGTEAFFGQGTRLTVV.

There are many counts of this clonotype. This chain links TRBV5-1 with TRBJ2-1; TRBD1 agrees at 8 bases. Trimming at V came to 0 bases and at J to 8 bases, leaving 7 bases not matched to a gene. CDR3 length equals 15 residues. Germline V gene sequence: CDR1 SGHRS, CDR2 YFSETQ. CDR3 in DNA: TGCGCCAGCAGCTTGGGACAGGGGCCAGGGGATGAGCAGTTCTTC. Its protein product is CASSLGQGPGDEQFF.

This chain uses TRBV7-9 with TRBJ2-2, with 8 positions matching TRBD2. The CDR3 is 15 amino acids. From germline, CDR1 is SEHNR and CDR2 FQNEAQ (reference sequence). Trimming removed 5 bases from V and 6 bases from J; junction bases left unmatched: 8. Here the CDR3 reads CASSPRTSLAGELFF. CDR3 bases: TGTGCCAGCAGCCCACGGACTAGCCTTGCCGGGGAGCTGTTTTTT.

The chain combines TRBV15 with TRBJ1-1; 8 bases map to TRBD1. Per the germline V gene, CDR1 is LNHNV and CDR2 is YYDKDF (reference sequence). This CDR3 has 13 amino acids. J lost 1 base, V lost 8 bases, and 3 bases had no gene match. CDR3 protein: CATPGQGNTEAFF. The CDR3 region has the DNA TGTGCCACCCCCGGACAGGGGAACACTGAAGCTTTCTTT.

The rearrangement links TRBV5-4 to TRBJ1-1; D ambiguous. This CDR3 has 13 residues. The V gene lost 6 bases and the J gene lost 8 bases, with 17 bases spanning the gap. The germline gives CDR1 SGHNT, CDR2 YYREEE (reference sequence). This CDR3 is CASTPMGRREAFF. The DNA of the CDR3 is TGTGCCAGCACCCCCATGGGTCGCAGAGAAGCTTTCTTT.

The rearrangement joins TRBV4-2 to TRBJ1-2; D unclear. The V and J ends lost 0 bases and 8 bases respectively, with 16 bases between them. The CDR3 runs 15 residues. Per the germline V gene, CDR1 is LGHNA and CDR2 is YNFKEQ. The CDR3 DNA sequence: TGTGCCAGCAGCCAAGAGTCCCCGATTGACTCCGGCTACACCTTC. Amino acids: CASSQESPIDSGYTF.

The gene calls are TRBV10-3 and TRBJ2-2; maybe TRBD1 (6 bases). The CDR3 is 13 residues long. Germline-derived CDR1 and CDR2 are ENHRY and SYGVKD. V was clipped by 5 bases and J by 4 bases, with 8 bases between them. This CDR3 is CAISTGLTGELFF. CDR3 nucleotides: TGTGCCATCAGTACAGGGCTCACCGGGGAGCTGTTTTTT.

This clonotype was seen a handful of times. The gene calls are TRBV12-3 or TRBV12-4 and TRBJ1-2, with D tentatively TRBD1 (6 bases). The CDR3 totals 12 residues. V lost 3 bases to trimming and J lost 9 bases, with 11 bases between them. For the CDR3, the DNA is TGTGCCAGCAGTTTCTCCAGGGACAGCTACACCTTC. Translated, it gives CASSFSRDSYTF.

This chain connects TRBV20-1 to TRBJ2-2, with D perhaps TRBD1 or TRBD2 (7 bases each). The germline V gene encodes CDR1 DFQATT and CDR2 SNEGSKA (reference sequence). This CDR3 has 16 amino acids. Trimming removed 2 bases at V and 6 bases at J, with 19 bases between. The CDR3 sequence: CSARSVAGGAPGELFF. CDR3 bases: TGCAGTGCTAGATCCGTAGCAGGGGGGGCGCCCGGGGAGCTGTTTTTT.

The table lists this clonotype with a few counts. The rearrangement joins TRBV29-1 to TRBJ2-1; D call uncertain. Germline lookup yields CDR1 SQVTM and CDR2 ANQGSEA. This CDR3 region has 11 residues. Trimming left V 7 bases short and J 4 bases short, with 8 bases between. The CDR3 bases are TGCAGCGAGTACGTATACAATGAGCAGTTCTTC. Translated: CSEYVYNEQFF.

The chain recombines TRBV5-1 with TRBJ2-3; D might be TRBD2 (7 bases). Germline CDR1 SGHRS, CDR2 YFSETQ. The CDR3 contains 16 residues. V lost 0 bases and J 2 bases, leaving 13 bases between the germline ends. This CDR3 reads CASSLERGAFTDTQYF. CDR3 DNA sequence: TGCGCCAGCAGCTTGGAACGGGGGGCCTTCACAGATACGCAGTATTTT.

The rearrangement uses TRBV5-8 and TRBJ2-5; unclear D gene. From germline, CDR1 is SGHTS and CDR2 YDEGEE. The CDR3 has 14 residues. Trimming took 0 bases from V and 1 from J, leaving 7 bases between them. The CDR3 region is CASSLAAVQETQYF. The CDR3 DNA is TGTGCCAGCAGCTTGGCCGCGGTCCAAGAGACCCAGTACTTC.